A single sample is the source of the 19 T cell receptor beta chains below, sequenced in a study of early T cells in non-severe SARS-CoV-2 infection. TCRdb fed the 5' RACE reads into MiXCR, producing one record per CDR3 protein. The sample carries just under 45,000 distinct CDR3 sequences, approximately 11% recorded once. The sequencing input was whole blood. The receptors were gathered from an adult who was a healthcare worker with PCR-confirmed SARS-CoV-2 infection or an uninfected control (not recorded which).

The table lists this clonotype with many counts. The CDR3 spells CSVREGPNSPLHF. In DNA form, the CDR3 reads TGCAGCGTCAGGGAGGGGCCCAATTCACCCCTCCACTTT. The chain recombines TRBV29-1 with TRBJ1-6, with D possibly matching TRBD1 (5 bases). This CDR3 spans 13 amino acids. The V gene's germline CDR1 is SQVTM and CDR2 ANQGSEA. Deletions cut 6 bases from V and 7 bases from J, with 13 bases between.

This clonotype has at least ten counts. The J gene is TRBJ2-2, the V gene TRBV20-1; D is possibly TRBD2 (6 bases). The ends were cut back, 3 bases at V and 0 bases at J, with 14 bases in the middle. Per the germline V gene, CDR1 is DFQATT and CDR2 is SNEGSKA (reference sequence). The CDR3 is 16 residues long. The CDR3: CSARRLGNANTGELFF. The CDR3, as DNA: TGCAGTGCTAGGAGACTAGGCAACGCGAACACCGGGGAGCTGTTTTTT.

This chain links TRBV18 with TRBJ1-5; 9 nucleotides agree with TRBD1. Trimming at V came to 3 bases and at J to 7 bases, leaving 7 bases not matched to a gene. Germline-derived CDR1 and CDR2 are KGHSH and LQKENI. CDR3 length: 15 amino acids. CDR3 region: CASSPGTGNVQPQHF. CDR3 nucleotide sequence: TGTGCCAGCTCACCCGGGACAGGGAATGTCCAGCCCCAGCATTTT.

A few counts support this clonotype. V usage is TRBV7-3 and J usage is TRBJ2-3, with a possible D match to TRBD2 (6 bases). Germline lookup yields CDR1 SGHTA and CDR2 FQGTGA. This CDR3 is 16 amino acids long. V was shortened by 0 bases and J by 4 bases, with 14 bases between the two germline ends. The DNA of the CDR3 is TGTGCCAGCAGCTTAACGGCTAGCGCGGGCGCAGATACGCAGTATTTT. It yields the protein CASSLTASAGADTQYF.

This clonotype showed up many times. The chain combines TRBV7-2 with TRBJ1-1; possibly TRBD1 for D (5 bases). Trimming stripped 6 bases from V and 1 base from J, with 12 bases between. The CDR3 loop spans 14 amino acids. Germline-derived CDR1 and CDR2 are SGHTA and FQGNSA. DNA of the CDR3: TGTGCCAGCAGGACCTCCAGGGAGAACACTGAAGCTTTCTTT. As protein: CASRTSRENTEAFF.

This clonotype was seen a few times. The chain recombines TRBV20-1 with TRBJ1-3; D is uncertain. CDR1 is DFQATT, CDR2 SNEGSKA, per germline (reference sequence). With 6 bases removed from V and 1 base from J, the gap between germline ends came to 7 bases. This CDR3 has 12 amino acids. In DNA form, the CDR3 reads TGCAGTGCCAGCTCGTCTGGAAACACCATATATTTT. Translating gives CSASSSGNTIYF.

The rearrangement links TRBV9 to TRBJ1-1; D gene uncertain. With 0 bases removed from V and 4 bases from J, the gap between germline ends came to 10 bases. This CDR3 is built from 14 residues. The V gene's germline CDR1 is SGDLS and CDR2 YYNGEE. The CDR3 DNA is TGTGCCAGCAGCGTAGGCTTGGGTATCACTGAAGCTTTCTTT. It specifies CASSVGLGITEAFF.

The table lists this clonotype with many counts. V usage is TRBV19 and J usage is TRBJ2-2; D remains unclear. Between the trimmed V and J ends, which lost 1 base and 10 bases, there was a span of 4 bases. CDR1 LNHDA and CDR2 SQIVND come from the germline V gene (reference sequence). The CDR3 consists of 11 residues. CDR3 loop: CASSIGPELFF. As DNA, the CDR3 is TGTGCCAGTAGTATAGGACCGGAGCTGTTTTTT.

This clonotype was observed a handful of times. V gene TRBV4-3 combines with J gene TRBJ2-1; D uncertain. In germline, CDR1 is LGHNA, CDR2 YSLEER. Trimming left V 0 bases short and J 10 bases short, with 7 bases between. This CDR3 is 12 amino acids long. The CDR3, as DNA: TGCGCCAGCAGCCAAGAGGTCGGAGAGCAGTTCTTC. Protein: CASSQEVGEQFF.

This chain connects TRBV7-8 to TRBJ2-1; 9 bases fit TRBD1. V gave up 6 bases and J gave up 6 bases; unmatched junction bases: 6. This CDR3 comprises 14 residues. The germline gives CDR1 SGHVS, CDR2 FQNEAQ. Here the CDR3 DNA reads TGTGCCAGCAGGGGGACAGGGCCGGGCAATGAGCAGTTCTTC. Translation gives CASRGTGPGNEQFF.

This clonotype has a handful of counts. The CDR3 sequence: CSATTQGLGTEAFF. For the CDR3, the DNA is TGCAGTGCTACCACACAGGGTTTAGGGACTGAAGCTTTCTTT. This sequence joins TRBV20-1 and TRBJ1-1; maybe TRBD1 (6 bases). Germline values: CDR1 DFQATT, CDR2 SNEGSKA (reference sequence). The CDR3 spans 14 residues. V shed 4 bases and J shed 5 bases, with 17 bases lying between them.

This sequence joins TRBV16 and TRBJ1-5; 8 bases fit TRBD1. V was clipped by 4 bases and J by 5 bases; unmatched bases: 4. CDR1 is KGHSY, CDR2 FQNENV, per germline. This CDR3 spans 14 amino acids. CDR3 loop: CASSRAGGYQPQHF. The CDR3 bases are TGTGCCAGCAGCCGGGCAGGGGGCTATCAGCCCCAGCATTTT.

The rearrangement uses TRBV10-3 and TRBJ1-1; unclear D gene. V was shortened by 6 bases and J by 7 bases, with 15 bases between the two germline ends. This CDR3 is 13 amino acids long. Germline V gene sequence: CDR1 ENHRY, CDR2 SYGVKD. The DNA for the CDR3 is TGTGCCATCAGGCCGGGTGCGGGTGGTGAAGCTTTCTTT. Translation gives CAIRPGAGGEAFF.

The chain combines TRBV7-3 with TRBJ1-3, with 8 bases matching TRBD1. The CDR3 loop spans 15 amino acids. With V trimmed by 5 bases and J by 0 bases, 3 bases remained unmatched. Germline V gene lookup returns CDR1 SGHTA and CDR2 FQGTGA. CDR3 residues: CASSIGQGSGNTIYF. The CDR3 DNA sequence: TGTGCCAGCAGCATCGGACAGGGCTCTGGAAACACCATATATTTT.

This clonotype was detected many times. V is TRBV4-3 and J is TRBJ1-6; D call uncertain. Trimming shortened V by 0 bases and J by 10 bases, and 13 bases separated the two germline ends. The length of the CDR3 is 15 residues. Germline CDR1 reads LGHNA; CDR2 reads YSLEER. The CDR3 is CASSQDRGLGSPLHF. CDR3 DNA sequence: TGCGCCAGCAGCCAAGACCGAGGGCTAGGCTCACCCCTCCACTTT.

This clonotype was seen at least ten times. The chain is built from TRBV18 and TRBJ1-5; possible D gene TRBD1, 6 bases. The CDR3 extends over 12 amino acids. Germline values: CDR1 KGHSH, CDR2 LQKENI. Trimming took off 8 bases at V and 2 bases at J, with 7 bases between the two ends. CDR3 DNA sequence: TGTGCCAGCCGGACAGGCAATCAGCCCCAGCATTTT. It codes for CASRTGNQPQHF.

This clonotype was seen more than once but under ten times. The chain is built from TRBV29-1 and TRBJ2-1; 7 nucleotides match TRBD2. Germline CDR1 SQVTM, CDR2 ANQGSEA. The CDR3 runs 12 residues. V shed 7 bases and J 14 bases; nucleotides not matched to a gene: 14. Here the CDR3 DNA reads TGCAGCGCCCTGGGGGGGATTCAAAAGAAGTTCTTC. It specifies CSALGGIQKKFF.

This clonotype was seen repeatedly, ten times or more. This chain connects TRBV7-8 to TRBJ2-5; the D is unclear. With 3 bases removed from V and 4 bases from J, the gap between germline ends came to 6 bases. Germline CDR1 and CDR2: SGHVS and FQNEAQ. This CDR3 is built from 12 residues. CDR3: CASSFWGETQYF. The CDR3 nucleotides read TGTGCCAGCAGCTTTTGGGGAGAGACCCAGTACTTC.

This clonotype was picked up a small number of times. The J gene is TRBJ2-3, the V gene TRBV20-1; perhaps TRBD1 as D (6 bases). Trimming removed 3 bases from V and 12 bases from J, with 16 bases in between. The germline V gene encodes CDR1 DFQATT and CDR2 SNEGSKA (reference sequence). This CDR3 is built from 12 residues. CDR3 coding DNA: TGCAGTGCTAGCAACAATTACGGGACACAGTATTTT. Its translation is CSASNNYGTQYF.